This is a list of T cell receptor beta chains from one sample in a study of T cell repertoires in ileal Crohn's disease. Sequencing used immunoSEQ multiplex PCR; TCRdb keeps in-frame clones, though not all of them. Of fewer than 20,000 clones in the sample, more than 90% were seen once. Sequencing was done on a sample of ileal tissue. These receptors were collected from an adult with Crohn's disease. Both conserved end residues are part of each CDR3.

cdr3_aa cdr3_length j_call v_call
CASSLRASGEETQYF 15 TRBJ2-5 TRBV7-9
CASRFPTGELFF 12 TRBJ2-2 TRBV5-1
CASSLDGQTEAFF 13 TRBJ1-1 TRBV11-2
CAVRRGGDEKLFF 13 TRBJ1-4 TRBV28
CAWSRLAGRGEQYF 14 TRBJ2-7 TRBV30
CASSELGTDQETQYF 15 TRBJ2-5 TRBV2
CASSELNADSRDGYTF 16 TRBJ1-2 TRBV25-1
CASSIVQLNTEAFF 14 TRBJ1-1 TRBV19
CASSYRGGVGNQPQHF 16 TRBJ1-5 TRBV6-6
CSVEDPAARRIETQYF 16 TRBJ2-5 TRBV29-1
CASNPGIEDTEAFF 14 TRBJ1-1 TRBV5-4
CASSPGQGRQPQHF 14 TRBJ1-5 TRBV27
CASSADPTEPTNYGYTF 17 TRBJ1-2 TRBV5-4
CASSRLGGRGNQPQHF 16 TRBJ1-5 TRBV28
CASRGTGGKYNSPLHF 16 TRBJ1-6 TRBV2
CASRRENTGELFF 13 TRBJ2-2 TRBV19
CASRWDRWGTEAFF 14 TRBJ1-1 TRBV6-5
CASSPGAGVVQPQHF 15 TRBJ1-5 TRBV7-3
CASDRGNTEAFF 12 TRBJ1-1 TRBV2
CASSYSYRGLNGYTF 15 TRBJ1-2 TRBV6-5
CASSQGRGPETQYF 14 TRBJ2-5 TRBV4-1
CASSPRGLTTDTQYF 15 TRBJ2-3 TRBV27
CASSLLFGGAEAFF 14 TRBJ1-1 TRBV7-2
CASSPRAGGPFYNEQFF 17 TRBJ2-1 TRBV27
CASRGGSSTDTQYF 14 TRBJ2-3 TRBV5-4
CASSLGAGTEAFF 13 TRBJ1-1 TRBV11-3
CASSQGVDGNTIYF 14 TRBJ1-3 TRBV4-2
CASSYSGAGPNYGYTF 16 TRBJ1-2 TRBV6-5
CASRRGDSNQPQHF 14 TRBJ1-5 TRBV6-5
CASSHRDRGGYGAYEQYF 18 TRBJ2-7 TRBV28
CASSGWGQGTDTQYF 15 TRBJ2-3 TRBV9
CASSLQGQDNSPLHF 15 TRBJ1-6 TRBV7-6
CASGLGGQLSTDTQYF 16 TRBJ2-3 TRBV12-5
CASSLAKGGRGPQHF 15 TRBJ1-5 TRBV5-6
CAWSWTFGQYF 11 TRBJ2-7 TRBV30
CASSFQTGNTEAFF 14 TRBJ1-1 TRBV7-9